This passage covers 3 T cell receptor beta chains from one sample sequenced in a study of cytomegalovirus exposure and HLA in healthy donors (TCRdb year 2017). Libraries came from the immunoSEQ multiplex PCR assay. For the multiplex PCR, a mixture combining 60 forward primers for TCR Vbeta segments and 13 reverse primers for TCR Jbeta segments was used. Held by TCRdb, this immuneACCESS table contains in-frame sequences only and omits some clones. Under half of the omission traces to an unresolved V gene where checked; the cause of the rest is unknown. Counted in this sample were about 130,000 clones; about 61% of them appeared once. The ten largest account for 2% to 2.5% of the sample. The specimen sequenced was PBMCs. All receptors derive from a woman aged 40-49 years in good health and CMV-seronegative.

The chain links TRBV7-8 to TRBJ1-2, with D hard to call. CDR3 length equals 17 residues. Germline V gives CDR1 SGHVS, CDR2 FQNEAQ. V lost 5 bases and J 6 bases, leaving 25 bases between the germline ends. CDR3 DNA: TGTGCCAGCAGCCCAGACTCAGCGTCCCAAACTGGCGATGGCTACACCTTC. Protein product: CASSPDSASQTGDGYTF.

The chain recombines TRBV28 with TRBJ1-6; weak D call: TRBD1 (6 bases). Trimming stripped 2 bases from V and 7 bases from J, with 12 bases between. The CDR3 consists of 15 residues. Germline-derived CDR1 and CDR2 are MDHEN and SYDVKM. The CDR3: CASSLAQGRNSPLHF. The CDR3 DNA sequence: TGTGCCAGCAGTTTAGCACAGGGACGAAATTCACCCCTCCACTTT.

The chain uses TRBV6-4 and TRBJ2-7, with a weak D call TRBD2 (6 bases). The CDR3 contains 11 residues. V was pared by 6 bases and J by 6 bases, with 9 bases between. CDR1 and CDR2 (germline): MRHNA, SNTAGT. The CDR3 nucleotides are TGTGCCAGCAGGGGGAGGTTCGAGCAGTACTTC. Translation: CASRGRFEQYF.